Sequencing of this TCR beta chain was carried out in a study of blood T cell repertoires in COVID-19. Here immunoSEQ multiplex PCR was the method, and the copy in TCRdb shows in-frame clones only, minus some. The sample carries hundreds of thousands of clones, approximately 83% recorded once. The CDR3 length is 14 residues. Trimming pared 4 bases from V and 3 bases from J, leaving 14 bases between. Germline V gene sequence: CDR1 SGHDT, CDR2 YYEEEE. The sequence was obtained from a human donor in a cohort sampled during active COVID-19. Sequenced input: peripheral blood. This chain connects TRBV5-6 to TRBJ2-7; maybe TRBD1 (7 bases). CDR3 DNA sequence: TGTGCCAGCAGCCCCCGACAGGGAGGCTACGAGCAGTACTTC. Its translation: CASSPRQGGYEQYF.